This T cell receptor beta chain emerged from a study of shared clonotypes between healthy human individuals. Sequencing used immunoSEQ multiplex PCR; TCRdb keeps in-frame clones, though not all of them. The repertoire consists of approximately 2,000,000 clones, with about 90% occurring once and the leading ten covering 0.3% to 0.45%. Worth noting for this clone: Its antigen is still unknown.

CDR1 and CDR2 (germline): LNHNV, YYDKDF (reference sequence). The CDR3 spans 11 residues. V was cut by 8 bases and J by 11 bases, with 13 bases left in between. Study results and limitations: Generally, naive subsets came out with larger estimated richness than memory subsets.

The TCR originated in a man aged 18-30 years in good health. Some clones in this sample may be carry-over from other donors' samples. The sequenced sample was naive CD4+ T cells from PBMCs. Subset denoted: CD45RA+ positively selected. The V and J genes are TRBV15 and TRBJ1-5; no definite D call. The CDR3 spells CATGVGEAQHF. The CDR3 DNA sequence: TGTGCCACCGGCGTGGGCGAGGCCCAGCATTTT. Variable domain in full (rest from reference TRBV15 and TRBJ1-5): DAMVIQNPRYQVTQFGKPVTLSCSQTLNHNVMYWYQQKSSQAPKLLFHYYDKDFNNEADTPDNFQSRRPNTSFCFLDIRSPGLGDTAMYLCATGVGEAQHFGDGTRLSIL.